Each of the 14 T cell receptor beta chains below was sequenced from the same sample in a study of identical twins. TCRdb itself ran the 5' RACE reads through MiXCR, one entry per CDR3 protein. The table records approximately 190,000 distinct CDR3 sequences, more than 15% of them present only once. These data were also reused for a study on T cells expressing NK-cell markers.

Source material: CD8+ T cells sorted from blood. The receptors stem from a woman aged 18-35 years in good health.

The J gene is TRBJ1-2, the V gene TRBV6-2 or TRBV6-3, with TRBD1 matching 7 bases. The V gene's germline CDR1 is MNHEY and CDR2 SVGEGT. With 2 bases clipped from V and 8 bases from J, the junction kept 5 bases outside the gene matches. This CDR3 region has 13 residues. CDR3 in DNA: TGTGCCAGCAGTTACGGGACAGAGCTGGGCTACACCTTC. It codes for CASSYGTELGYTF.

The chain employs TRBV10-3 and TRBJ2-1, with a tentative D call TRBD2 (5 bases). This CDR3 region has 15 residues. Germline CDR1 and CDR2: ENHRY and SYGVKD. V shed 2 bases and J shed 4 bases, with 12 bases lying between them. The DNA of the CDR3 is TGTGCCATCAGTGAGGTCCAGCGGAGATACAATGAGCAGTTCTTC. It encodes CAISEVQRRYNEQFF.

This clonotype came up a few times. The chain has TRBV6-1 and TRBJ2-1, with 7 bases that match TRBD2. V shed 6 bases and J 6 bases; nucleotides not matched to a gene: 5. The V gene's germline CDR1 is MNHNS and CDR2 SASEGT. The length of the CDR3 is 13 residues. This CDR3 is CASSILAFNEQFF. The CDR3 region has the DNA TGTGCCAGCAGCATACTAGCGTTCAATGAGCAGTTCTTC.

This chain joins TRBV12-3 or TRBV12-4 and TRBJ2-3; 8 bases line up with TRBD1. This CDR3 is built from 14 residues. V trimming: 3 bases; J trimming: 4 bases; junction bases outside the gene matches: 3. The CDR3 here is CASSLTGVADTQYF. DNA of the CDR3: TGTGCCAGCAGTTTGACAGGGGTGGCAGATACGCAGTATTTT.

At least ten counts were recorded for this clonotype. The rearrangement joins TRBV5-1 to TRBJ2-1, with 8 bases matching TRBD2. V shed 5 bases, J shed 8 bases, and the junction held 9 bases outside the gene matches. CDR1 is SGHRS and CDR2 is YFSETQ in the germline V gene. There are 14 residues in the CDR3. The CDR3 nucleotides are TGCGCCAGCAGTGGCGGGAGGCCGACTGATGAGCAGTTCTTC. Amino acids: CASSGGRPTDEQFF.

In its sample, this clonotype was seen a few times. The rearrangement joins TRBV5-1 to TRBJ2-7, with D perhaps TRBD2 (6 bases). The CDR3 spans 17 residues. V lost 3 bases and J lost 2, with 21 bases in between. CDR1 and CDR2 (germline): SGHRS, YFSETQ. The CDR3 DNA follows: TGCGCCAGCAGCTCACCCGGGAGCTCCTCGCCTCCCTACGAGCAGTACTTC. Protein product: CASSSPGSSSPPYEQYF.

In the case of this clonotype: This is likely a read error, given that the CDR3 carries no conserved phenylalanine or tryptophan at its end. CDR3 DNA sequence: TGTGCCAGCAGCCCTTCGGGACAGGGATCGCGAGTAGGAGGCTACACCGTC. Its protein product is CASSPSGQGSRVGGYTV. The genes are TRBV12-3 or TRBV12-4 and TRBJ1-2; 9 bases agree with TRBD1. The CDR3 spans 17 residues. The junction had 19 bases not matched to a gene; V was cut back by 6 bases and J by 8 bases.

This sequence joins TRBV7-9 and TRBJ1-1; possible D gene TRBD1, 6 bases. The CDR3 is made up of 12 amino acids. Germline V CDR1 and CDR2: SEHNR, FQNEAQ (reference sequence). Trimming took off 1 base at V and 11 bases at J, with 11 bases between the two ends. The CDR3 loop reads CASSLGGAPAFF. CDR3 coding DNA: TGTGCCAGCAGCTTAGGGGGGGCGCCGGCTTTCTTT.

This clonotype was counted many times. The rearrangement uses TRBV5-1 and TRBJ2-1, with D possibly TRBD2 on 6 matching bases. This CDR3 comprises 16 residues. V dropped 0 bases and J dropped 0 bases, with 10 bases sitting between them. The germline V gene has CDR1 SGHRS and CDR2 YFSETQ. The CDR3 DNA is TGCGCCAGCAGCTTGGATGCCGGGAGCTCCTACAATGAGCAGTTCTTC. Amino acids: CASSLDAGSSYNEQFF.

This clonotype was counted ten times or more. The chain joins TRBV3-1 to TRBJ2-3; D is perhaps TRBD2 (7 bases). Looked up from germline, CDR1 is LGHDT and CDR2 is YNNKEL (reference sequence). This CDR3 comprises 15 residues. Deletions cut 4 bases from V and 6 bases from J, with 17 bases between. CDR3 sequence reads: CASSRLRGGVDTQYF. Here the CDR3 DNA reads TGTGCCAGCAGCCGACTAAGGGGGGGTGTTGATACGCAGTATTTT.

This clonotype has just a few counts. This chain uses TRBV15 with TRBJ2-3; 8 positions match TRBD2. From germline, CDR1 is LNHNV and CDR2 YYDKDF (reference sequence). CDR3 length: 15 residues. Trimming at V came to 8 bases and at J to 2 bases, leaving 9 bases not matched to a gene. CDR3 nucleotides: TGTGCCACCGTTGATTCGGGAGGGTTCACAGATACGCAGTATTTT. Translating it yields CATVDSGGFTDTQYF.

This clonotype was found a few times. The CDR3 region has the DNA TGTGCCAGCAGCCCTTCGGGTCACGAGCAGTACTTC. Translating it yields CASSPSGHEQYF. The chain employs TRBV9 and TRBJ2-7; no reliable D call. This CDR3 comprises 12 residues. Germline lookup yields CDR1 SGDLS and CDR2 YYNGEE. V was pared by 4 bases and J by 5 bases, with 10 bases between.

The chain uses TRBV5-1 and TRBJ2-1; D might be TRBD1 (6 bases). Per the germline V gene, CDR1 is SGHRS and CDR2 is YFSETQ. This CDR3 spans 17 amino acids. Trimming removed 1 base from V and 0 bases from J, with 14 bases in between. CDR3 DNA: TGCGCCAGCAGCTTGACCCCCGGGACATACTCCTACAATGAGCAGTTCTTC. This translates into CASSLTPGTYSYNEQFF. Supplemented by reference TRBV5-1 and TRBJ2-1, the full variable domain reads KAGVTQTPRYLIKTRGQQVTLSCSPISGHRSVSWYQQTPGQGLQFLFEYFSETQRNKGNFPGRFSGRQFSNSRSEMNVSTLELGDSALYLCASSLTPGTYSYNEQFFGPGTRLTVL.

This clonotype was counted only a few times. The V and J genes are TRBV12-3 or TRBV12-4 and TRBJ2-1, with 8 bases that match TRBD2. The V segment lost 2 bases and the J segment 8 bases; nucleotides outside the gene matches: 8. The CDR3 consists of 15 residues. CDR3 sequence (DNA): TGTGCCAGCAGTTTAAGTCCTAGCGGGTACTATGAGCAGTTCTTC. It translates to CASSLSPSGYYEQFF.